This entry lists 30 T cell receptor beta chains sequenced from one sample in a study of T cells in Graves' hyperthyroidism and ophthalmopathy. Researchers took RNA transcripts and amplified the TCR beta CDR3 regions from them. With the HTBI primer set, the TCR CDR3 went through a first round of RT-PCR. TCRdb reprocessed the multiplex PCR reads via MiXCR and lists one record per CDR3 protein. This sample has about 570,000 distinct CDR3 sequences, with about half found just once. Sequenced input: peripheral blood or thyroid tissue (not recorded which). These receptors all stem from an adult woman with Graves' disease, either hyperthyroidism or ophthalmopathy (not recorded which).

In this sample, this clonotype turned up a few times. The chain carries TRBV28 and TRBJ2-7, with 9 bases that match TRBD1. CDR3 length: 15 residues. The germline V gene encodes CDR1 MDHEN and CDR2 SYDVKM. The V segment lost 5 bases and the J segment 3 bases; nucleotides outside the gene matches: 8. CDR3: CASSGTGQGYYEQYF. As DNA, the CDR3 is TGTGCCAGCAGTGGGACGGGACAGGGATACTACGAGCAGTACTTC. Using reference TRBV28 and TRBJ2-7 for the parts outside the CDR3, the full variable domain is DVKVTQSSRYLVKRTGEKVFLECVQDMDHENMFWYRQDPGLGLRLIYFSYDVKMKEKGDIPEGYSVSREKKERFSLILESASTNQTSMYLCASSGTGQGYYEQYFGPGTRLTVT.

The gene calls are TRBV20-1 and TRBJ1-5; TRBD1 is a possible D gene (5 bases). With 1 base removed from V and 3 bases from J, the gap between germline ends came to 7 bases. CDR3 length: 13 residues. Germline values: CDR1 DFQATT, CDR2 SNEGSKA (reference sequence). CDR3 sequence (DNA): TGCAGTGCTAGAGGGACACACAATCAGCCCCAGCATTTT. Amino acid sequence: CSARGTHNQPQHF.

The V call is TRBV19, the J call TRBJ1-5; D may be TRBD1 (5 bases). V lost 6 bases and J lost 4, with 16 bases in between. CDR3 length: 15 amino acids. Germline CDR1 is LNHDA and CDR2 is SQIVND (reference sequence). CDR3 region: CASSSDSPRNQPQHF. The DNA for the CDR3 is TGTGCCAGTAGCAGCGACAGCCCACGGAATCAGCCCCAGCATTTT.

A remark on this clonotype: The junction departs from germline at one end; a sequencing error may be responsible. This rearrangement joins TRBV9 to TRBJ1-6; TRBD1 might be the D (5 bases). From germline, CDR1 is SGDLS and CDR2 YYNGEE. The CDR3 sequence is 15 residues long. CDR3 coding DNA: TGTGCCAGCAGCGGATCCCGGGACGGTTTGGTTCCCCTCCGCTTT. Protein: CASSGSRDGLVPLRF.

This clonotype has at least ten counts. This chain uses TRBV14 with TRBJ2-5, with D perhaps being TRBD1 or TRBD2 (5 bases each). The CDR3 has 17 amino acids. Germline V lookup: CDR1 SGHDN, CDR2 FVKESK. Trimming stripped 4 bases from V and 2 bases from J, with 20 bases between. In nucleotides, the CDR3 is TGTGCCAGCAGCCGCACTTCTCCGGGACGGGGACAAGAGACCCAGTACTTC. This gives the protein CASSRTSPGRGQETQYF.

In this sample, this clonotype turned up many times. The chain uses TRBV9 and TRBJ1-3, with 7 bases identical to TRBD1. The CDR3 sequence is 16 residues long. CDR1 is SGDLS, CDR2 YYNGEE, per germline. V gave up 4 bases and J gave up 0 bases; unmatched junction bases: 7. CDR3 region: CASSPHGQVSGNTIYF. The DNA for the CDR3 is TGTGCCAGCAGCCCGCACGGACAGGTCTCTGGAAACACCATATATTTT.

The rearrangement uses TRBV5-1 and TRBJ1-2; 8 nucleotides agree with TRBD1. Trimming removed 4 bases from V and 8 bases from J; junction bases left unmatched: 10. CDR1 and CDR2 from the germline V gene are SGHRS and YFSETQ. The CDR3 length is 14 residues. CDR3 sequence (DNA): TGCGCCAGCAGCGCCCTAGACAGGGGCCTGGGCTACACCTTC. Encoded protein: CASSALDRGLGYTF. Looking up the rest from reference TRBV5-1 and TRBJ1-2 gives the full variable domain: KAGVTQTPRYLIKTRGQQVTLSCSPISGHRSVSWYQQTPGQGLQFLFEYFSETQRNKGNFPGRFSGRQFSNSRSEMNVSTLELGDSALYLCASSALDRGLGYTFGSGTRLTVV.

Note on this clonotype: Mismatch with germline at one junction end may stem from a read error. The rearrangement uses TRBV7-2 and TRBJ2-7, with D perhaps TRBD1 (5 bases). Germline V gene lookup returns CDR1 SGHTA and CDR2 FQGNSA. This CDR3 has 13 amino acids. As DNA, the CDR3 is TGTGCCTGGATCAAAGGGGTGCCCTACGAGCAGTACTTT. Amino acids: CAWIKGVPYEQYF.

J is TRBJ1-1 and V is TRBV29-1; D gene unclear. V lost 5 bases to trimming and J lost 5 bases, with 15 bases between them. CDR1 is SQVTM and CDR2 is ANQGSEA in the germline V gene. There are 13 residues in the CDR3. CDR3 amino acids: CSVSATGGTEAFF. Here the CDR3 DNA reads TGCAGCGTTTCGGCAACGGGAGGTACTGAAGCTTTCTTT. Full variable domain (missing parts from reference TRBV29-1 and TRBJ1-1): SAVISQKPSRDICQRGTSLTIQCQVDSQVTMMFWYRQQPGQSLTLIATANQGSEATYESGFVIDKFPISRPNLTFSTLTVSNMSPEDSSIYLCSVSATGGTEAFFGQGTRLTVV.

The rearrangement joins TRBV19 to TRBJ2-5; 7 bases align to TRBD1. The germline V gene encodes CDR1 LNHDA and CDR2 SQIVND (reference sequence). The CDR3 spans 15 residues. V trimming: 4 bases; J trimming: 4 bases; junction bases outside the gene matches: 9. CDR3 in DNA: TGTGCCAGTAGTACCTCAGACAGGGTGAGAGAGACCCAGTACTTC. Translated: CASSTSDRVRETQYF.

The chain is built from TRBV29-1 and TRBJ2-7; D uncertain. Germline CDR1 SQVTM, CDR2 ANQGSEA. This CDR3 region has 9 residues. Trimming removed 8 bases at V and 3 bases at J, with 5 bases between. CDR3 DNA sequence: TGCAGCCTCTACTACGAGCAGTACTTC. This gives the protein CSLYYEQYF.

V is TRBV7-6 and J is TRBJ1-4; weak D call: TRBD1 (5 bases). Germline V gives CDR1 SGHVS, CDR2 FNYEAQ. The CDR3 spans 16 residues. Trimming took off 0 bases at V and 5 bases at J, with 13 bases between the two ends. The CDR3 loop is CASSLAGGDQNEKLFF. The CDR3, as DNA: TGTGCCAGCAGCTTAGCCGGGGGGGACCAAAATGAAAAACTGTTTTTT.

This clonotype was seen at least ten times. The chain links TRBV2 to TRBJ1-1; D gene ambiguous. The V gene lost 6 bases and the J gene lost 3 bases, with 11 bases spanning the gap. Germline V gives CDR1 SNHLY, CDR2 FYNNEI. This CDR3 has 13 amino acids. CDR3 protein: CASRDGVDTEAFF. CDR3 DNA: TGTGCCAGCAGGGACGGGGTTGACACTGAAGCTTTCTTT.

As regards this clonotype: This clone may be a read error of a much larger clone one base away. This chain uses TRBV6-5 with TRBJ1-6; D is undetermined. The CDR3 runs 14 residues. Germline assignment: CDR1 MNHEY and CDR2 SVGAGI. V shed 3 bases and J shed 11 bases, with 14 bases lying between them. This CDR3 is CASSYRQENPPLHF. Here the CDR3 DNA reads TGTGCCAGCAGTTATAGACAAGAAAATCCACCCCTCCACTTT.

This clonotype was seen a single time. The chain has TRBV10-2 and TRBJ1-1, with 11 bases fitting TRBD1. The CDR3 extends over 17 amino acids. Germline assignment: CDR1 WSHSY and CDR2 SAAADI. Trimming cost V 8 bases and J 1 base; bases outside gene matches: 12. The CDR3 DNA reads TGCGCCAGCTCCCTCCCTGGACAGGGGGCGAGGAACACTGAAGCTTTCTTT. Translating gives CASSLPGQGARNTEAFF.

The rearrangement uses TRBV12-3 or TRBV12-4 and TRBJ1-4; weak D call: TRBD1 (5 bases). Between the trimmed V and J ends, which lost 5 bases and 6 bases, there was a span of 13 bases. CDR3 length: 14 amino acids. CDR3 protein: CASSPRDGYEKLFF. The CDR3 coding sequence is TGTGCCAGCAGTCCGCGGGACGGCTATGAAAAACTGTTTTTT.

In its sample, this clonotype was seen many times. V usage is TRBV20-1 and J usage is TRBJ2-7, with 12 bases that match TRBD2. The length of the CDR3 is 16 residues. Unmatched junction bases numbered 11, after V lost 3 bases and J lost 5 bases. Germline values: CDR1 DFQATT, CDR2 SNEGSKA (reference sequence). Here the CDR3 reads CSASSPTSGRINEQYF. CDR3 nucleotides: TGCAGTGCTAGCTCCCCCACTAGCGGGAGGATCAACGAGCAGTACTTC.

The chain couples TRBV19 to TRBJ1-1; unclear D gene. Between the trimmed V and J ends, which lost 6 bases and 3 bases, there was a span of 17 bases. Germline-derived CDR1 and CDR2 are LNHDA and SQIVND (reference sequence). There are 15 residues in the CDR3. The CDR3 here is CASRYPTDTYTEAFF. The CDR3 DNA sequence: TGTGCCAGTAGGTATCCTACCGACACCTACACTGAAGCTTTCTTT.

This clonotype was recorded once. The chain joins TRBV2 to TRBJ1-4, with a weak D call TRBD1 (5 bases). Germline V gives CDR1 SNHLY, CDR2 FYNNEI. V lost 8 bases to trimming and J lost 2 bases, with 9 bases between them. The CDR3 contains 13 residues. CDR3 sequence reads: CASLTVTNEKLFF. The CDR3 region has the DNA TGTGCCAGCCTGACAGTCACTAATGAAAAACTGTTTTTT.

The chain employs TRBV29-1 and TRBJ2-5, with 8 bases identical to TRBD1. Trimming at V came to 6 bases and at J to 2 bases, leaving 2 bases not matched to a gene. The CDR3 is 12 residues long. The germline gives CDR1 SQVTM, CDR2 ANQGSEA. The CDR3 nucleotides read TGCAGCGTCCGGGACAGGCAAGAGACCCAGTACTTC. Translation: CSVRDRQETQYF.

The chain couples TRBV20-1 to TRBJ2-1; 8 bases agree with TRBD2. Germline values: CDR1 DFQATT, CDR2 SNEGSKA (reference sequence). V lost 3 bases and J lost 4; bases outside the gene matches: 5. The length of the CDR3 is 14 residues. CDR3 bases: TGCAGTGCTAGGACACTAGCGGAATACAATGAGCAGTTCTTC. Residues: CSARTLAEYNEQFF.

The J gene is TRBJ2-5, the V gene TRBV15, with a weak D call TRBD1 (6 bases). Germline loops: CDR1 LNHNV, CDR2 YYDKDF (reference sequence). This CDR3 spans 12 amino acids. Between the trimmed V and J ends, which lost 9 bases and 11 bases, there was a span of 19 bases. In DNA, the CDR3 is TGTGCCACAGGGGGTGCACACAATGAGCAGTACTTC. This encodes CATGGAHNEQYF.

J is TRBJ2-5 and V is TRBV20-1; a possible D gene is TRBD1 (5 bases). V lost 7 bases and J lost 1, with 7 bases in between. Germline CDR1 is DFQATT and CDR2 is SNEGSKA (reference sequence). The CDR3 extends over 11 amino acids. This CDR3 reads CSGTFQETQYF. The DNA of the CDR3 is TGCAGTGGGACATTCCAAGAGACCCAGTACTTC.

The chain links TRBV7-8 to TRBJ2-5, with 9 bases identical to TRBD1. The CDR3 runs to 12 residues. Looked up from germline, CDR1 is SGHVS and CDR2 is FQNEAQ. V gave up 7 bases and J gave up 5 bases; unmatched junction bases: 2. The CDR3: CASIGQGETQYF. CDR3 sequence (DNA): TGTGCCAGCATTGGACAGGGGGAGACCCAGTACTTC. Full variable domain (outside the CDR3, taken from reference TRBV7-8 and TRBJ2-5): GAGVSQSPRYKVAKRGQDVALRCDPISGHVSLFWYQQALGQGPEFLTYFQNEAQLDKSGLPSDRFFAERPEGSVSTLKIQRTQQEDSAVYLCASIGQGETQYFGPGTRLLVL.

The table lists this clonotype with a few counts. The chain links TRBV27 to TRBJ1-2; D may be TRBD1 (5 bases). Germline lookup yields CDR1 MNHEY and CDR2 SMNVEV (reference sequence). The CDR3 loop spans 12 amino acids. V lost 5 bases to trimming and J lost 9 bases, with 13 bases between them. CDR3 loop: CASSGGRSRYTF. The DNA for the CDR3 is TGTGCCAGCAGTGGGGGACGGTCGCGCTACACCTTC.

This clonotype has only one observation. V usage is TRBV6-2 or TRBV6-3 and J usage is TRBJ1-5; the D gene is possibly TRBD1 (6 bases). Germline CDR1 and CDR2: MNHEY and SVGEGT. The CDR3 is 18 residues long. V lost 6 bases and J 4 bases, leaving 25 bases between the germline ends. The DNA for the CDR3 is TGTGCCAGCAGCCCAGTGGGGGCCCTCCGGGGCCCTAATCAGCCCCAGCATTTT. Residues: CASSPVGALRGPNQPQHF.

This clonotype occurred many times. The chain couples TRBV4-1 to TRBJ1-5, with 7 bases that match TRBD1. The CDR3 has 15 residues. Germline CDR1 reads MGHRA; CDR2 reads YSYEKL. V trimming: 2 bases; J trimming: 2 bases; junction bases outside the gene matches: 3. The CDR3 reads CASSQPGQGNQPQHF. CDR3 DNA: TGCGCCAGCAGCCAACCCGGACAGGGCAATCAGCCCCAGCATTTT.

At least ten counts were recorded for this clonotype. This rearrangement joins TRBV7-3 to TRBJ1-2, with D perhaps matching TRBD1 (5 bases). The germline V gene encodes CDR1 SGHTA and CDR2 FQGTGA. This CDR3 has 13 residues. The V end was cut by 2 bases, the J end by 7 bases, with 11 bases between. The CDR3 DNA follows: TGTGCCAGCAGCTTACCCAATGGGGCTGGCTACACCTTC. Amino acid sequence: CASSLPNGAGYTF.

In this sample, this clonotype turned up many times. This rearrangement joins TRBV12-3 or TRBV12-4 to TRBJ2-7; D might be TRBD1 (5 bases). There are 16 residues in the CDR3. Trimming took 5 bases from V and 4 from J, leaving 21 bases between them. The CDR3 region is CASSRGLRVGVYEQYF. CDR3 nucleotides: TGTGCCAGCAGTCGAGGTTTAAGGGTAGGGGTTTACGAGCAGTACTTC.

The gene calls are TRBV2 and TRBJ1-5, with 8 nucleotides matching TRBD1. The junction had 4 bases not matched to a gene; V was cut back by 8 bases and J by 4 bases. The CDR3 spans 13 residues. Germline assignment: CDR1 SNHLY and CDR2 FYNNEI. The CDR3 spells CASVGTGNQPQHF. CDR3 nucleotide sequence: TGTGCCAGCGTCGGGACAGGTAATCAGCCCCAGCATTTT.